The next 16 T cell receptor beta chains were all read from a single sample in a study of CD4 and CD8 cells across lung adenocarcinoma regions. TCRdb re-called the PCR reads through MiXCR, storing one row per CDR3 protein. Here the sample spans some 10,000 distinct CDR3 sequences, 35% to 60% being singletons. The sequenced sample was CD8+ T cells from the margin of a lung tumor. Receptor source: a male donor with lung adenocarcinoma. The CD4 and CD8 labels of this study may be unreliable.

The chain uses TRBV10-2 and TRBJ1-5; 7 nucleotides match TRBD1. The CDR3 totals 16 residues. The germline CDR1 and CDR2 sequences are WSHSY and SAAADI. With V trimmed by 0 bases and J by 8 bases, 10 bases remained unmatched. CDR3 coding DNA: TGCGCCAGCAGTGAGTCCTTTGACAGGGCGGGTGAGCCCCAGCATTTT. Its protein product is CASSESFDRAGEPQHF.

This clonotype is labeled large. The chain recombines TRBV6-1 with TRBJ2-1, with D perhaps TRBD2 (6 bases). This CDR3 has 19 amino acids. Germline loops: CDR1 MNHNS, CDR2 SASEGT. Trimming shortened V by 1 base and J by 3 bases, and 22 bases separated the two germline ends. In DNA form, the CDR3 reads TGTGCCAGCAGTGAAGAAGGGGAGGCTTTCGGGCCTAACTACAATGAGCAGTTCTTC. It translates to CASSEEGEAFGPNYNEQFF.

This clonotype was found many times. The chain carries TRBV6-5 and TRBJ1-3; D is uncertain. The V gene's germline CDR1 is MNHEY and CDR2 SVGAGI. The CDR3 has 14 amino acids. Between the trimmed V and J ends, which lost 4 bases and 3 bases, there was a span of 10 bases. In DNA, the CDR3 is TGTGCCAGCAGTTCGGTCTCTGGTGGAAACACCATATATTTT. Translated, it gives CASSSVSGGNTIYF.

This clonotype turned up a few times. This chain connects TRBV10-1 to TRBJ2-4; perhaps TRBD2 as D (6 bases). V was clipped by 2 bases and J by 11 bases, with 16 bases between them. Per germline, CDR1 WNHNN and CDR2 SYGVQD (reference sequence). The CDR3 runs 14 residues. CDR3 in amino acids: CASSEMRSGGFQYF. As DNA, the CDR3 is TGCGCCAGCAGTGAGATGCGGAGCGGAGGGTTTCAGTACTTC.

This clonotype showed up many times. The rearrangement links TRBV7-9 to TRBJ2-1; D is ambiguous. Trimming took 2 bases from V and 8 from J, leaving 4 bases between them. CDR1 SEHNR and CDR2 FQNEAQ come from the germline V gene (reference sequence). The CDR3 length is 11 residues. CDR3 in amino acids: CASSLNHEQFF. The CDR3 DNA is TGTGCCAGCAGCTTAAATCATGAGCAGTTCTTC.

This chain connects TRBV9 to TRBJ2-3; D is unclear. Per germline, CDR1 SGDLS and CDR2 YYNGEE. Trimming pared 3 bases from V and 0 bases from J, leaving 14 bases between. The CDR3 is 16 residues long. The chain's CDR3 is CASSEIRSSSTDTQYF. In nucleotides, the CDR3 is TGTGCCAGCAGCGAGATTAGAAGTTCTAGCACAGATACGCAGTATTTT.

Concerning this clonotype itself: One end of the junction is discordant with germline, which a read error may explain. The chain carries TRBV4-1 and TRBJ2-3; 11 bases match TRBD1. Germline V gene sequence: CDR1 MGHRA, CDR2 YSYEKL. The CDR3 extends over 16 amino acids. CDR3 residues: CASSQGDRGATDTQYF. CDR3 in DNA: TGCGCCAGCAGCCAGGGGGACAGGGGGGCCACAGATACGCAGTATTTC.

This clonotype has only a few counts. The gene calls are TRBV6-1 and TRBJ2-1; D tentatively reads TRBD1 or TRBD2 (5 bases each). Germline CDR1 is MNHNS and CDR2 is SASEGT. The length of the CDR3 is 16 residues. The V and J ends lost 3 bases and 10 bases respectively, with 22 bases between them. The CDR3 nucleotides are TGTGCCAGCAGTGAGAGGGCAGGGTCGGTCTCCTACGAGCAGTTCTTC. Translating gives CASSERAGSVSYEQFF.

For this clonotype: A read error may be the cause here, since a much bigger clone is one base away. The chain recombines TRBV7-2 with TRBJ2-1; no firm D call. CDR1 is SGHTA, CDR2 FQGNSA, per germline. The CDR3 loop spans 13 amino acids. Trimming pared 4 bases from V and 13 bases from J, leaving 17 bases between. The CDR3 sequence: CASSSWTGETQFF. For the CDR3, the DNA is TGTGCCAGCAGCTCGTGGACCGGAGAGACCCAGTTCTTC.

This chain connects TRBV6-5 to TRBJ2-4; D is uncertain. The CDR3 covers 17 residues. CDR1 is MNHEY, CDR2 SVGAGI, per germline. Trimming left V 2 bases short and J 1 base short, with 15 bases between. CDR3 DNA: TGTGCCAGCAGTTACGGGCAGCGAACAGCGGCCAAAAACATTCAGTACTTC. It is translated as CASSYGQRTAAKNIQYF.

The genes are TRBV12-3 or TRBV12-4 and TRBJ2-2, with D perhaps TRBD1 or TRBD2 (6 bases each). Trimming removed 4 bases from V and 1 base from J, with 16 bases in between. The CDR3 extends over 17 amino acids. The CDR3: CASSYDRGVWNTGELFF. The CDR3 coding sequence is TGTGCCAGCAGTTACGATAGGGGGGTGTGGAACACCGGGGAGCTGTTTTTT.

This clonotype is medium-sized by share. The rearrangement links TRBV6-1 to TRBJ2-1, with a possible D match to TRBD2 (6 bases). The J call is in doubt because the DNA end fits TRBJ2-7 better. Germline V gene sequence: CDR1 MNHNS, CDR2 SASEGT. The CDR3 contains 16 residues. The CDR3 region has the DNA TGTGCCAGCAGTGAAGCTGGATGGGACTCTTACTACGAGCAGTACTTC. Translating gives CASSEAGWDSYYEQYF.

This clonotype was detected only a few times. The chain has TRBV12-3 or TRBV12-4 and TRBJ2-4; 11 nucleotides line up with TRBD2. The CDR3 consists of 20 residues. The V gene end was trimmed by 3 bases and the J gene end by 4 bases; junction bases not matched to a gene: 17. CDR3 nucleotides: TGTGCCAGCAGTTTCTCCCCCATTAGCGGGGGGGGCCATCTGAAAAACATTCAGTACTTC. It is translated as CASSFSPISGGGHLKNIQYF.

The chain has TRBV9 and TRBJ2-5; weak D call: TRBD2 (6 bases). Germline-derived CDR1 and CDR2 are SGDLS and YYNGEE. This CDR3 is built from 15 residues. The V end lost 0 bases, the J end lost 2 bases, and 11 bases lay between the germline ends. The CDR3 spells CASSVVGSGQETQYF. CDR3 nucleotides: TGTGCCAGCAGCGTAGTTGGTAGCGGACAAGAGACCCAGTACTTC.

The gene calls are TRBV3-1 and TRBJ2-5; no clear D. V lost 4 bases and J 5 bases, leaving 5 bases between the germline ends. The V gene's germline CDR1 is LGHDT and CDR2 YNNKEL (reference sequence). The CDR3 has 11 amino acids. CDR3 residues: CASSLRETQYF. CDR3 coding DNA: TGTGCCAGCAGCCTTCGGGAGACCCAGTACTTC.

The V and J genes are TRBV7-2 and TRBJ2-5, with 11 bases matching TRBD2. Judging by the DNA end, TRBJ2-7 fits better; the J call may be wrong. Germline V lookup: CDR1 SGHTA, CDR2 FQGNSA. The CDR3 is 16 residues long. CDR3 sequence: CASSLDSGGAGNEQYF. CDR3 sequence (DNA): TGTGCCAGCAGCTTAGATAGCGGGGGGGCAGGGAACGAGCAGTACTTC.